The rows below give T cell receptor beta chains drawn from one sample of a study of breast tumors, draining lymph nodes, adjacent tissues. One entry per CDR3 protein, called by TCRdb with MiXCR from the multiplex PCR reads. The data contain some 150,000 distinct CDR3 sequences, about 33% of them singletons. Sequenced input: axillary lymph node tissue. Every receptor here comes from a female donor with breast cancer. Some clones in this sample may be carry-over from other donors' samples. CDR3s include the opening cysteine and the closing phenylalanine or tryptophan. Each record gives: clone size, J gene, V gene, D gene, CDR3 protein, CDR3 DNA. D genes are given only for firm matches. The size field is filled for only some rows; it gives once, few, many or a size class.

clone_size: many; j_call: TRBJ1-6; v_call: TRBV5-6; d_call: TRBD1; cdr3_aa: CASSLGGGGLNSPLHF; cdr3_nt: TGTGCCAGCAGCTTGGGTGGAGGGGGCTTAAATTCACCCCTCCACTTT
clone_size: many; j_call: TRBJ2-1; v_call: TRBV4-1; d_call: TRBD1; cdr3_aa: CASSQPPGTGYGGEQFF; cdr3_nt: TGCGCCAGCAGCCAACCGCCCGGGACAGGTTATGGGGGTGAGCAGTTCTTC
clone_size: many; j_call: TRBJ2-2; v_call: TRBV9; d_call: .; cdr3_aa: CASSVAPGELFF; cdr3_nt: TGTGCCAGCAGCGTAGCCCCTGGGGAGCTGTTTTTT
clone_size: few; j_call: TRBJ2-7; v_call: TRBV28; d_call: TRBD2; cdr3_aa: CASTGAGGLQYEQYF; cdr3_nt: TGTGCCAGCACTGGAGCGGGGGGCCTTCAGTACGAGCAGTACTTC
clone_size: .; j_call: TRBJ2-7; v_call: TRBV6-2/TRBV6-3; d_call: .; cdr3_aa: CASSHSSSYEQYF; cdr3_nt: TGTGCCAGCAGTCACTCCAGCTCCTACGAGCAGTACTTC
clone_size: .; j_call: TRBJ1-2; v_call: TRBV7-9; d_call: .; cdr3_aa: CASSLGSANYGYTF; cdr3_nt: TGTGCCAGCAGCTTGGGGTCAGCTAACTATGGCTACACCTTC
clone_size: many; j_call: TRBJ1-4; v_call: TRBV12-3/TRBV12-4; d_call: TRBD1; cdr3_aa: CASSPGTGKEKLFF; cdr3_nt: TGTGCCAGCAGCCCCGGGACAGGGAAGGAAAAACTGTTTTTT
clone_size: many; j_call: TRBJ2-5; v_call: TRBV9; d_call: .; cdr3_aa: CASSVDRRGYMETQYF; cdr3_nt: TGTGCCAGCAGCGTAGATCGACGGGGCTATATGGAGACCCAGTACTTC
clone_size: .; j_call: TRBJ2-7; v_call: TRBV12-3/TRBV12-4; d_call: .; cdr3_aa: CASSFLQGGRYEQHF; cdr3_nt: TGTGCCAGCAGTTTTTTGCAGGGGGGTCGGTACGAGCAGCACTTC
clone_size: .; j_call: TRBJ2-2; v_call: TRBV6-6; d_call: .; cdr3_aa: CASSHSAGVYEQYFGPGTGELFF; cdr3_nt: .
clone_size: .; j_call: TRBJ1-2; v_call: TRBV6-5; d_call: .; cdr3_aa: CASSEEFSGGGGYTF; cdr3_nt: TGTGCCAGCAGTGAAGAATTCTCGGGGGGGGGTGGCTACACCTTC
clone_size: .; j_call: TRBJ1-2; v_call: TRBV11-2; d_call: .; cdr3_aa: CASSSSGVSYTF; cdr3_nt: TGTGCCAGCAGCTCATCGGGTGTGAGCTACACCTTC
clone_size: .; j_call: TRBJ2-5; v_call: TRBV19; d_call: TRBD2; cdr3_aa: CASSHGREETQYF; cdr3_nt: TGTGCCAGTAGCCACGGGAGGGAGGAGACCCAGTACTTC
clone_size: many; j_call: TRBJ2-7; v_call: TRBV2; d_call: TRBD2; cdr3_aa: CATRTSGYEQYF; cdr3_nt: TGTGCCACCCGGACTAGCGGCTACGAGCAGTACTTC
clone_size: .; j_call: TRBJ1-1; v_call: TRBV27; d_call: TRBD1; cdr3_aa: CASSLTGAVAEAFF; cdr3_nt: TGTGCCAGCAGTCTCACAGGGGCCGTGGCTGAAGCTTTCTTT